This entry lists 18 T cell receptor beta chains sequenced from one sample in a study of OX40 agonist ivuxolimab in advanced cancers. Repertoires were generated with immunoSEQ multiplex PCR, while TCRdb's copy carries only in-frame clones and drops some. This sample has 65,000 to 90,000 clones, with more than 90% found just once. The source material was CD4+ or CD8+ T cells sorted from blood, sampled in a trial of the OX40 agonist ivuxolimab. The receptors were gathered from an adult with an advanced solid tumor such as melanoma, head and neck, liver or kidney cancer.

CDR3 bases: TGTGCCAGCAGCTTAGCGGGGGAGGGAATGGACTATGGCTACACCTTC. This encodes CASSLAGEGMDYGYTF. The V gene is TRBV7-9, the J gene TRBJ1-2, with D tentatively TRBD1 (5 bases). V was trimmed by 0 bases and J by 3 bases, leaving 14 bases between them. Germline CDR1 and CDR2: SEHNR and FQNEAQ (reference sequence). This CDR3 spans 16 amino acids.

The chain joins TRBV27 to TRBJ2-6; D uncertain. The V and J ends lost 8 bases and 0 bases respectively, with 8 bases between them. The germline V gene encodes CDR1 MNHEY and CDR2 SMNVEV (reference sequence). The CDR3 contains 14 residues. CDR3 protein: CASAALSGANVLTF. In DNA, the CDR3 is TGTGCCAGCGCCGCACTCTCTGGGGCCAACGTCCTGACTTTC.

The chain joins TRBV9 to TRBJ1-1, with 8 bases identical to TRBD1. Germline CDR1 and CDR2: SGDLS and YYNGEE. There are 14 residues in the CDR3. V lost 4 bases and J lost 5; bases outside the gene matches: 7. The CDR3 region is CASSPHRGFTEAFF. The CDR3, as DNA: TGTGCCAGCAGCCCCCACAGGGGGTTTACTGAAGCTTTCTTT.

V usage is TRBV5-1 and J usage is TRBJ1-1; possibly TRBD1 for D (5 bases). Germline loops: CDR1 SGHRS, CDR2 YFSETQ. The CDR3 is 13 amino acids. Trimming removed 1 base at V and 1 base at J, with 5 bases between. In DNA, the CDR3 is TGCGCCAGCAGCTTGAGGGGGAACACTGAAGCTTTCTTT. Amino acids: CASSLRGNTEAFF.

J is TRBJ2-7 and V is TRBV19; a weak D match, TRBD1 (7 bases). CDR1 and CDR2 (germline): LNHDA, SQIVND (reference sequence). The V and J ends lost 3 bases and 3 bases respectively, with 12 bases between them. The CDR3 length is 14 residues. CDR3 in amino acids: CASSIGQGGYEQYF. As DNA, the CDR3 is TGTGCCAGTAGTATTGGTCAGGGGGGCTACGAGCAGTACTTC.

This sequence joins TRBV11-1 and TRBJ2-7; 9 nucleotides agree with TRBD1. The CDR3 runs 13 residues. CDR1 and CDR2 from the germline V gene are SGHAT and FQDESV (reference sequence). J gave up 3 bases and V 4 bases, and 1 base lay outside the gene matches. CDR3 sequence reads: CASSWGQGYEQYF. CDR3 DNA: TGTGCCAGCAGCTGGGGACAGGGCTACGAGCAGTACTTC.

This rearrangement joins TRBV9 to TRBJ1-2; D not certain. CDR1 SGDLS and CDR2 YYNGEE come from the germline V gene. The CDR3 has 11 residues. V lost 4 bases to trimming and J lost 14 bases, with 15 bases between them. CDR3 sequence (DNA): TGTGCCAGCAGCCCAGGACCATTCTTAACCTTC. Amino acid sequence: CASSPGPFLTF.

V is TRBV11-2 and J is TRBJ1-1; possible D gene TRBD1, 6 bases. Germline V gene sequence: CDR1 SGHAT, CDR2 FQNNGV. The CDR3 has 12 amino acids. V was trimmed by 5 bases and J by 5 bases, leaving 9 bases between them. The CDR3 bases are TGTGCCAGCAGCCAAGGGGGGACTGAAGCTTTCTTT. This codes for CASSQGGTEAFF.

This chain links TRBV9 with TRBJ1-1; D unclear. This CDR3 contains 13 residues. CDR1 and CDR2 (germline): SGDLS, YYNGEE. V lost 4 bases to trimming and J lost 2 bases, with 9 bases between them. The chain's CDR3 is CASSSQLNTEAFF. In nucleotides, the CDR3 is TGTGCCAGCAGCTCCCAGCTCAACACTGAAGCTTTCTTT.

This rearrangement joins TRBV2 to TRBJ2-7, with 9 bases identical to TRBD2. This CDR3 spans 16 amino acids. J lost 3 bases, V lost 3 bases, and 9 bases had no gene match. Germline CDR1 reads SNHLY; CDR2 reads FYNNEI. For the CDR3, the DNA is TGTGCCAGCAGTGATGACCTAGCGGGGCATCTCTACGAGCAGTACTTC. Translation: CASSDDLAGHLYEQYF. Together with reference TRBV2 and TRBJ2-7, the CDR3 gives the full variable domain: EPEVTQTPSHQVTQMGQEVILRCVPISNHLYFYWYRQILGQKVEFLVSFYNNEISEKSEIFDDQFSVERPDGSNFTLKIRSTKLEDSAMYFCASSDDLAGHLYEQYFGPGTRLTVT.

The CDR3 DNA reads TGTGCCATCAGTGATGTGGGGATCACCTACGAGCAGTACTTC. Translation: CAISDVGITYEQYF. V and J are TRBV10-3 and TRBJ2-5; D is undetermined. Matching the DNA end better, TRBJ2-7 makes the J call doubtful. CDR1 and CDR2 (germline): ENHRY, SYGVKD. The CDR3 loop spans 14 amino acids.

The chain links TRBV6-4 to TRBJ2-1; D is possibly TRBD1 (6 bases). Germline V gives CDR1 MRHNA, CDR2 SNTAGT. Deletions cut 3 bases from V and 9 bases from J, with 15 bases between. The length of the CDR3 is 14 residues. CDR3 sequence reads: CASSEREEGGEQFF. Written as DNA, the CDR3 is TGTGCCAGCAGTGAACGGGAAGAAGGGGGTGAGCAGTTCTTC.

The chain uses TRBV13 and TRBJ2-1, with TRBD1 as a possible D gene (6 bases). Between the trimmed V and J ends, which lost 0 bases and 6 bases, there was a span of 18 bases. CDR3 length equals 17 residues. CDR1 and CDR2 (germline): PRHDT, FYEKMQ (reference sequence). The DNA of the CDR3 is TGTGCCAGCAGCTTAGGCACCCTCAGGGGATTTCCCAATGAGCAGTTCTTC. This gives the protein CASSLGTLRGFPNEQFF.

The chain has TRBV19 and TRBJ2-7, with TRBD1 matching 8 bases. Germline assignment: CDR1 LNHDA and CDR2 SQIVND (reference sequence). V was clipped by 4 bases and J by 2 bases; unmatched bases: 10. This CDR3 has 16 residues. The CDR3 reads CASSSRDRDRPYEQYF. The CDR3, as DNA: TGTGCCAGTAGTAGCCGGGACCGGGACAGGCCCTACGAGCAGTACTTC.

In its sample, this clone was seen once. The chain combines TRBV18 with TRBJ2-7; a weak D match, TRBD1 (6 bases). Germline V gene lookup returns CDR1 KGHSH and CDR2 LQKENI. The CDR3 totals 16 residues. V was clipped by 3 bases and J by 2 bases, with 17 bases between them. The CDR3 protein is CASSPPHGTLPYEQYF. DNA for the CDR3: TGTGCCAGCTCACCGCCTCACGGGACACTACCCTACGAGCAGTACTTC.

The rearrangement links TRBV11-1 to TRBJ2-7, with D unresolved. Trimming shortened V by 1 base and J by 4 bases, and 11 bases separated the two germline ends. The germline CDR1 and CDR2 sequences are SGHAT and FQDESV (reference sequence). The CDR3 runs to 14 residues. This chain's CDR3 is CASSLGAVSYEQYF. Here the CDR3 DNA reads TGTGCCAGCAGCTTAGGTGCTGTGTCGTACGAGCAGTACTTC.

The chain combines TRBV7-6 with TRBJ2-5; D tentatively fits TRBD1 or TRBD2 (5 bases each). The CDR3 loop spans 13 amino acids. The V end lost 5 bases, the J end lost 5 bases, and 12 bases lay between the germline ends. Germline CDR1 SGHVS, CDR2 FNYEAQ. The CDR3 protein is CASSDGTPETQYF. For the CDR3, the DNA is TGTGCCAGCAGCGACGGGACGCCGGAGACCCAGTACTTC.

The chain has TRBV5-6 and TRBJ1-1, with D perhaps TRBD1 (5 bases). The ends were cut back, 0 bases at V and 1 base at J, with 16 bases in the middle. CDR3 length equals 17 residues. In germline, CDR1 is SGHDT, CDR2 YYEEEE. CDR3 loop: CASSLGGPGGENTEAFF. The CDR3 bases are TGTGCCAGCAGCTTGGGGGGTCCTGGAGGGGAGAACACTGAAGCTTTCTTT. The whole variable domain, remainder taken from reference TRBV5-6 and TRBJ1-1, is DAGVTQSPTHLIKTRGQQVTLRCSPKSGHDTVSWYQQALGQGPQFIFQYYEEEERQRGNFPDRFSGHQFPNYSSELNVNALLLGDSALYLCASSLGGPGGENTEAFFGQGTRLTVV.